Listed here is a single TCR beta chain. These data come from a study of blood T cell repertoires in COVID-19. As for the study in general: The United States, Italy and Spain were the sources of the acute and convalescent COVID-19 samples. PBMCs, B-cell-depleted T cells, or T cells provided the cDNA or gDNA that made up the material.

The germline CDR1 and CDR2 sequences are PRHDT and FYEKMQ (reference sequence). The trim removed 6 bases at V and 0 bases at J, leaving 3 bases unmatched. The CDR3 has 17 residues. Methods used by the authors: Estimation of nucleated cell counts was performed using reference gene primer amplification. The data were produced by immunoSEQ multiplex PCR, yet TCRdb's version contains in-frame clones alone and is incomplete. V and J calls and clone size are those listed in that table; D and trimming were worked out from the DNA. The sample consists of roughly 53,000 clones, around 89% of them appearing once.

The sequencing input was peripheral blood. This clonotype originated in a man between 60 and 75 years old with acute or convalescent COVID-19. The rearrangement joins TRBV13 to TRBJ2-6, with TRBD2 matching 12 bases. The CDR3 DNA reads TGTGCCAGCAGTCGGACTAGCGGGGCCTCTGGGGCCAACGTCCTGACTTTC. Residues: CASSRTSGASGANVLTF. Looking up the rest from reference TRBV13 and TRBJ2-6 gives the full variable domain: AAGVIQSPRHLIKEKRETATLKCYPIPRHDTVYWYQQGPGQDPQFLISFYEKMQSDKGSIPDRFSAQQFSDYHSELNMSSLELGDSALYFCASSRTSGASGANVLTFGAGSRLTVL.